The 14 T cell receptor beta chains below all came from one sample that was sequenced in a study of T-cell reconstitution after alpha-beta-depleted transplantation in children. Preparation of the TCRbeta library involved a method that used unique molecular identifiers. Each CDR3 protein is one row after TCRdb ran MiXCR on the PCR reads. This table holds 200,000 to 250,000 distinct CDR3 sequences, around 12% found once. Material: PBMCs from the stem cell graft donor, obtained from the stem cell graft. These TCRs come from a human donor who donated a stem cell graft to a child with acute lymphoblastic leukemia.

This clonotype was recorded many times. This sequence joins TRBV29-1 and TRBJ1-1, with 8 bases fitting TRBD1. V lost 3 bases and J lost 7; bases outside the gene matches: 1. Per the germline V gene, CDR1 is SQVTM and CDR2 is ANQGSEA. The CDR3 runs to 11 residues. The CDR3 is CSVDRGLEAFF. The CDR3 nucleotides read TGCAGCGTTGACAGGGGGCTTGAAGCTTTCTTT. Combining the CDR3 with reference TRBV29-1 and TRBJ1-1 gives the whole variable domain SAVISQKPSRDICQRGTSLTIQCQVDSQVTMMFWYRQQPGQSLTLIATANQGSEATYESGFVIDKFPISRPNLTFSTLTVSNMSPEDSSIYLCSVDRGLEAFFGQGTRLTVV.

In this sample, this clonotype turned up many times. The rearrangement uses TRBV9 and TRBJ2-7; 8 positions agree with TRBD2. Trimming took 0 bases from V and 5 from J; bases not matched to a gene: 7. Germline-derived CDR1 and CDR2 are SGDLS and YYNGEE. CDR3 length: 15 residues. Written as DNA, the CDR3 is TGTGCCAGCAGCGTAGCGGCCAGCGGGAGCGACGAGCAGTACTTC. Residues: CASSVAASGSDEQYF.

This clonotype was seen at least ten times. This sequence joins TRBV28 and TRBJ1-2; D not certain. The V end lost 2 bases, the J end lost 8 bases, and 6 bases lay between the germline ends. This CDR3 has 11 amino acids. CDR1 is MDHEN and CDR2 is SYDVKM in the germline V gene. The CDR3 here is CASSLGLGYTF. The CDR3 region has the DNA TGTGCCAGCAGTTTAGGGCTAGGCTACACCTTC.

The chain employs TRBV6-2 or TRBV6-3 and TRBJ2-7; weak D call: TRBD2 (6 bases). The CDR3 has 20 amino acids. Trimming took off 6 bases at V and 5 bases at J, with 35 bases between the two ends. Germline V gene data show CDR1 as MNHEY and CDR2 as SVGEGT. The CDR3 reads CASSHGEAPIGTNPLNEQYF. CDR3 coding DNA: TGTGCCAGCAGCCACGGGGAGGCCCCCATCGGAACTAACCCACTCAACGAGCAGTACTTC.

This clonotype was recorded many times. The chain employs TRBV20-1 and TRBJ2-1; TRBD1 matches at 10 bases. This CDR3 has 13 residues. V shed 4 bases and J 10 bases; nucleotides not matched to a gene: 7. Germline CDR1 and CDR2: DFQATT and SNEGSKA (reference sequence). The CDR3 region has the DNA TGCAGTGCTATAGGGACAGGGGAGGGAGAGCAGTTCTTC. This gives the protein CSAIGTGEGEQFF.

This clonotype was picked up many times. The J gene is TRBJ1-1, the V gene TRBV5-1, with 8 positions matching TRBD1. Germline CDR1 SGHRS, CDR2 YFSETQ. V was pared by 2 bases and J by 6 bases, with 9 bases of the junction left unmatched. The CDR3 totals 15 residues. The CDR3 region is CASSFGQGGVAEAFF. CDR3 coding DNA: TGCGCCAGCAGCTTTGGACAGGGAGGAGTCGCTGAAGCTTTCTTT.

In this sample, this clonotype turned up many times. The V and J genes are TRBV5-1 and TRBJ2-1; 12 nucleotides agree with TRBD2. The CDR3 contains 18 residues. After removal of 4 bases from V and 3 bases from J, the junction contained 11 bases not matched to a gene. CDR1 is SGHRS and CDR2 is YFSETQ in the germline V gene. The CDR3 nucleotides are TGCGCCAGCAGCCCGATAAACCGACTAGCGGGGGACTACAATGAGCAGTTCTTC. It specifies CASSPINRLAGDYNEQFF. Complete variable domain (other parts from reference TRBV5-1 and TRBJ2-1): KAGVTQTPRYLIKTRGQQVTLSCSPISGHRSVSWYQQTPGQGLQFLFEYFSETQRNKGNFPGRFSGRQFSNSRSEMNVSTLELGDSALYLCASSPINRLAGDYNEQFFGPGTRLTVL.

This clonotype was detected ten times or more. The chain couples TRBV5-1 to TRBJ1-1; D remains unclear. The CDR3 runs 15 residues. V was pared by 4 bases and J by 2 bases, with 15 bases between. Germline V lookup: CDR1 SGHRS, CDR2 YFSETQ. The CDR3 DNA sequence: TGCGCCAGCAGCCTGCCTCAGGTTCCCAACACTGAAGCTTTCTTT. Its protein is CASSLPQVPNTEAFF.

As concerns this clonotype: Since a much larger clone is just one base distant, this may be a read error. V is TRBV10-3 and J is TRBJ2-5; the D is unclear. Germline loops: CDR1 ENHRY, CDR2 SYGVKD. The CDR3 is made up of 12 amino acids. As DNA, the CDR3 is TGTGCCATCGGCACGGCACAAGAGACCCATTACTTC. As protein: CAIGTAQETHYF.

V and J are TRBV20-1 and TRBJ2-3; D assignment may be TRBD1 or TRBD2 (5 bases each). Germline CDR1 and CDR2: DFQATT and SNEGSKA (reference sequence). Deletions cut 3 bases from V and 2 bases from J, with 15 bases between. The CDR3 has 15 amino acids. CDR3 region: CSASRDAHSTDTQYF. The CDR3, as DNA: TGCAGTGCTAGCCGGGACGCCCACTCCACAGATACGCAGTATTTT.

This clonotype was recorded many times. The V and J genes are TRBV28 and TRBJ2-1, with D perhaps matching TRBD1 (6 bases). The CDR3 loop spans 16 amino acids. V was shortened by 5 bases and J by 0 bases, with 14 bases between the two germline ends. Germline V gene sequence: CDR1 MDHEN, CDR2 SYDVKM. CDR3 sequence (DNA): TGTGCCAGCAGTCCAGGGGACGGAAGCTCCTACAATGAGCAGTTCTTC. It specifies CASSPGDGSSYNEQFF.

In the case of this clonotype: Just one base apart from a much larger clone, this may be a read error. The chain uses TRBV5-1 and TRBJ1-1; D not certain. Trimming took 0 bases from V and 2 from J, leaving 8 bases between them. The CDR3 is 14 amino acids. CDR1 is SGHRS, CDR2 YFSETQ, per germline. The chain's CDR3 is CASSLAGHNTEAFF. The CDR3 DNA follows: TGCGCCAGCAGCTTGGCCGGGCATAACACTGAAGCTTTCTTT.

V is TRBV7-2 and J is TRBJ2-5; TRBD2 matches at 7 bases. This CDR3 region has 12 residues. J gave up 4 bases and V 5 bases, and 1 base lay outside the gene matches. The germline CDR1 and CDR2 sequences are SGHTA and FQGNSA. DNA of the CDR3: TGTGCCAGCAGCGGGGGGGGAGAGACCCAGTACTTC. Translating it yields CASSGGGETQYF.

This clonotype was found many times. The V and J genes are TRBV11-2 and TRBJ1-3, with D possibly being TRBD1 (6 bases). Germline CDR1 and CDR2: SGHAT and FQNNGV. V was cut by 7 bases and J by 0 bases, with 19 bases left in between. CDR3 length: 17 amino acids. The DNA for the CDR3 is TGTGCCAGCACCAAAGGGTGGGGGCCGGACTCTGGAAACACCATATATTTT. This encodes CASTKGWGPDSGNTIYF.